This T cell receptor beta chain was recorded in a study of T-cell reconstitution after alpha-beta-depleted transplantation in children. The CDR3 is 14 amino acids. Trimming took 5 bases from V and 3 from J; bases not matched to a gene: 5. This clonotype was counted ten times or more. Unique molecular identifiers were incorporated when the TCRbeta library was constructed. TCRdb called the PCR reads again in MiXCR, with one record for every CDR3 protein. The sample includes hundreds of thousands of distinct CDR3 sequences, around 12% of them seen just once. The clonotype originates from a human donor who donated a stem cell graft to a child with acute lymphoblastic leukemia. The sample consisted of PBMCs from the stem cell graft donor, taken from the stem cell graft. The chain is built from TRBV12-3 or TRBV12-4 and TRBJ2-7; 9 positions match TRBD1. DNA for the CDR3: TGTGCCAGCAGTCGCACAGGGGGCGTCTACGAGCAGTACTTC. Amino acid sequence: CASSRTGGVYEQYF.